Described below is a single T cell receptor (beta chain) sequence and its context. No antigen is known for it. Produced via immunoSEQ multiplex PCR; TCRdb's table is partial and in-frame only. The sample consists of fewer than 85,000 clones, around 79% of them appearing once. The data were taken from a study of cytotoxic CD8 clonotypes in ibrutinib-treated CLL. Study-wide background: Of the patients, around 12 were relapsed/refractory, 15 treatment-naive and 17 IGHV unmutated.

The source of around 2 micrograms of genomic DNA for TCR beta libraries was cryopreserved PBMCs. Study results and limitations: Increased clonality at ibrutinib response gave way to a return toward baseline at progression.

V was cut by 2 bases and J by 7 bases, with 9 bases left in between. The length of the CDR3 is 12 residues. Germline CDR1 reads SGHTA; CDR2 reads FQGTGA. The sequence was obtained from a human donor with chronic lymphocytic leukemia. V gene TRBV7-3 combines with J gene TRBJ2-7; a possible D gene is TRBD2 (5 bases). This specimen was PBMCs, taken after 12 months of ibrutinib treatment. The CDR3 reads CASSLVALEQYF. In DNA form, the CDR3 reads TGTGCCAGCAGCTTAGTAGCGTTGGAGCAGTACTTC.